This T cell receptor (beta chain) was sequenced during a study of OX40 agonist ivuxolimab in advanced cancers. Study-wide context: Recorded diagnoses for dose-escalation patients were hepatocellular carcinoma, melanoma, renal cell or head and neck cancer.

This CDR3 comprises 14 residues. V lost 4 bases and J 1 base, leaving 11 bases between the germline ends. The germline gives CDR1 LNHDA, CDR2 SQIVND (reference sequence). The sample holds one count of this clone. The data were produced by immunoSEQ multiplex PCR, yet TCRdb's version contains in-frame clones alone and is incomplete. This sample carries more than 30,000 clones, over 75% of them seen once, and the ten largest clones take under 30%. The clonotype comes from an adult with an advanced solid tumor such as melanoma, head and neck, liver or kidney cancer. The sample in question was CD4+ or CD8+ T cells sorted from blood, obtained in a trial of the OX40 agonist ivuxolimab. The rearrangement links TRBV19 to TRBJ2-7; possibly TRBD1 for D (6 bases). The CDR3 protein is CASSRDKRSYEQYF. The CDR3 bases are TGTGCCAGTAGTAGGGACAAAAGGTCCTACGAGCAGTACTTC.